This T cell receptor (beta chain) emerged from a study of human T cells and chemical hapten exposure. TCRdb re-analysed the RACE reads in MiXCR, keeping a single row per CDR3 protein. The sample yields 80,000 to 100,000 distinct CDR3 sequences, 9.5% to 15% seen once. Time point described: patch test 1, 2 weeks after DPC sensitization. Treatment here: therapeutic diphenylcyclopropenone sensitization with weekly scalp DPC. Looked up from germline, CDR1 is SGHNT and CDR2 is YYREEE (reference sequence). This CDR3 has 15 amino acids. Trimming took off 0 bases at V and 0 bases at J, with 7 bases between the two ends.

The rearrangement uses TRBV5-4 and TRBJ2-1; D not certain. This sample comprised whole blood, obtained in connection with sensitization to the hapten diphenylcyclopropenone (DPC). The TCR was taken from a woman aged 40 to 50 with alopecia areata. Some clones in this sample may be carry-over from other donors' samples. The CDR3, as DNA: TGTGCCAGCAGCTTGGTCGCGGACTCCTACAATGAGCAGTTCTTC. Translated, it gives CASSLVADSYNEQFF.